The sample holds many counts of the clone carrying this T cell receptor beta chain. Its specificity is not known. About 10 milliliters was the volume of peripheral blood drawn from each donor. This sample was included in a study of blood T cells in healthy people across ages. Per the germline V gene, CDR1 is SNHLY and CDR2 is FYNNEI. This CDR3 region has 13 residues. Trimming removed 4 bases at V and 4 bases at J, with 8 bases between. Using a J-beta primer mix together with a sample-barcoded 5' primer, a second PCR was run for about 7 to 12 cycles. MiXCR was run by TCRdb on the 5' RACE reads, yielding one entry per CDR3 protein. The sample has hundreds of thousands of distinct CDR3 sequences, approximately 52% seen once; the top ten hold around an eighth. Findings and caveats of the study: With donor CMV status unknown, expanded clonotype changes were possibly confounded.

This sequence originates from a woman older than 75 in good health. Sequenced: blood. The chain couples TRBV2 to TRBJ2-1; D remains unclear. The CDR3 DNA follows: TGTGCCAGCAGTGCTTTGGGATACAATGAGCAGTTCTTC. Its translation: CASSALGYNEQFF.